The next 17 T cell receptor beta chains were all read from a single sample in a study of CXCR3-negative and CXCR3-positive naive CD8 T cells. UMI-labeled TRB cDNA libraries were prepared by 5' RACE. After re-calling the 5' RACE reads, TCRdb lists one entry per CDR3 protein, DNA absent. The sample has some 130,000 distinct CDR3 sequences, and its top ten clones hold under 0.5%. The sample taken for sequencing was naive CXCR3- CD8+ T cells from blood. Described subset: CD45RO-CCR7+CD27+CD95- naive CD8+ T cells lacking CXCR3 (TNR3-). Receptors were obtained from a human donor in good health. Some clones in this sample may be carry-over from other donors' samples.

V usage is TRBV12-3 or TRBV12-4 and J usage is TRBJ2-3; TCRdb calls TRBD1, which cannot be checked without DNA. This CDR3 has 14 amino acids. The CDR3 sequence is CASSSTGVTDTQYF.

The chain couples TRBV28 to TRBJ1-4. The CDR3 is 13 residues long. Germline-derived CDR1 and CDR2 are MDHEN and SYDVKM. Here the CDR3 reads CATSNRVSEKLFF.

The CDR3 reads CASSYWDRYEQYF. This chain connects TRBV6-2 or TRBV6-3 to TRBJ2-7; TCRdb lists TRBD1, though no DNA is available to test this call. From germline, CDR1 is MNHEY and CDR2 SVGEGT. The CDR3 is 13 residues long.

CDR3 sequence reads: CASSQIRELNTGELFF. The chain couples TRBV14 to TRBJ2-2. In germline, CDR1 is SGHDN, CDR2 FVKESK. The CDR3 covers 16 residues.

The chain combines TRBV10-3 with TRBJ2-3; the D gene TCRdb calls, TRBD1, cannot be checked with no DNA. The CDR3 contains 16 residues. Germline CDR1 ENHRY, CDR2 SYGVKD. CDR3 sequence: CAISEFGGGETDTQYF.

This chain links TRBV12-3 or TRBV12-4 with TRBJ2-1; the TCRdb call, TRBD2, lacks DNA for checking. This CDR3 is 13 amino acids long. CDR3 sequence reads: CASNYPDSRGQFF.

This chain uses TRBV20-1 with TRBJ1-4. This CDR3 region has 13 residues. CDR1 and CDR2 from the germline V gene are DFQATT and SNEGSKA (reference sequence). Here the CDR3 reads CSARQEEGEKLFF.

The genes are TRBV29-1 and TRBJ1-1. This CDR3 has 12 residues. CDR1 and CDR2 (germline): SQVTM, ANQGSEA. CDR3 region: CSAEGLDTEAFF.

The V call is TRBV12-3 or TRBV12-4, the J call TRBJ2-7; TCRdb returns TRBD1, unconfirmable since there is no DNA. This CDR3 region has 12 residues. The CDR3 here is CASSFSGDEQYF.

This CDR3 reads CASSQTSGPSYEQYF. The J gene is TRBJ2-7, the V gene TRBV14; there is no DNA to check the TCRdb D call of TRBD2. The CDR3 totals 15 residues. Per germline, CDR1 SGHDN and CDR2 FVKESK.

This rearrangement joins TRBV14 to TRBJ1-2. This CDR3 contains 13 residues. The germline V gene has CDR1 SGHDN and CDR2 FVKESK. CDR3 amino acids: CASSQRENYGYTF.

The V gene is TRBV4-1, the J gene TRBJ1-1; TCRdb outputs TRBD1, but without DNA this stays unchecked. CDR3 length: 15 amino acids. Germline values: CDR1 MGHRA, CDR2 YSYEKL. CDR3 sequence: CASSQRQGGSTEAFF.

J is TRBJ2-7 and V is TRBV29-1; the D call from TCRdb, TRBD2, cannot be confirmed without DNA. This CDR3 is 13 amino acids long. CDR1 and CDR2 from the germline V gene are SQVTM and ANQGSEA. The CDR3 loop is CSVRTSGTYEQYF.

The V and J genes are TRBV12-3 or TRBV12-4 and TRBJ2-7. The CDR3 runs to 12 residues. The CDR3 sequence: CASSSTGYEQYF.

This sequence joins TRBV7-3 and TRBJ2-1; TCRdb names TRBD2, which stays unverified in the absence of DNA. In germline, CDR1 is SGHTA, CDR2 FQGTGA. The CDR3 length is 17 residues. The CDR3 sequence: CASSPSGTILVHNEQFF.

The rearrangement joins TRBV29-1 to TRBJ2-7; TCRdb indicates TRBD1, and absent DNA this call remains unverified. The CDR3 consists of 13 residues. CDR1 and CDR2 from the germline V gene are SQVTM and ANQGSEA. This CDR3 is CSGRGPGGYEQYF.

The chain joins TRBV4-1 to TRBJ2-7; TCRdb's D gene call, TRBD1, goes unchecked for lack of DNA. Germline loops: CDR1 MGHRA, CDR2 YSYEKL. This CDR3 has 15 amino acids. This CDR3 reads CASSQALSGGYEQYF.